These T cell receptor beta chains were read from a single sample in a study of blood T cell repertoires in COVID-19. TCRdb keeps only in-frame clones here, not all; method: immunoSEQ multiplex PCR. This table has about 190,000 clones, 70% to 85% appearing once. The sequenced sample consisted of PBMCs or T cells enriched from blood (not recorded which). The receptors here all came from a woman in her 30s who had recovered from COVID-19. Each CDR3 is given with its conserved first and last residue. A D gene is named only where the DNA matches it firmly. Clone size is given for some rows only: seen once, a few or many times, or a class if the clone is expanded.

CDR3nt: TGTGCCAGCAGTTCTTTTTCGTCTCAGCCCCAGCATTTT
CDR3aa: CASSSFSSQPQHF
abundance: .
d_gene: .
v_gene: TRBV28
j_gene: TRBJ1-5

CDR3nt: TGTGCCAGCAGTGTCCTAAGGAGCTCCTACAATGAGCAGTTCTTC
CDR3aa: CASSVLRSSYNEQFF
abundance: .
d_gene: .
v_gene: TRBV6-4
j_gene: TRBJ2-1

CDR3nt: TGTGCCAGCAGTTACGGGGGGGCGAATCAGCCCCAGCATTTT
CDR3aa: CASSYGGANQPQHF
abundance: .
d_gene: .
v_gene: TRBV6-5
j_gene: TRBJ1-5

CDR3nt: TGTGCCATCAGGGGGACTAGCGGGACCCTATACAATGAGCAGTTCTTC
CDR3aa: CAIRGTSGTLYNEQFF
abundance: .
d_gene: TRBD2
v_gene: TRBV10-3
j_gene: TRBJ2-1

CDR3nt: TGTGCCAGCAGCTTAGACAGCAGGGGTCCTATGAACACTGAAGCTTTCTTT
CDR3aa: CASSLDSRGPMNTEAFF
abundance: .
d_gene: .
v_gene: TRBV5-4
j_gene: TRBJ1-1

CDR3nt: TGTGCCAGCAGTCCGGGACAGTACGAGCAGTACTTC
CDR3aa: CASSPGQYEQYF
abundance: few
d_gene: TRBD1
v_gene: TRBV5-8
j_gene: TRBJ2-7

CDR3nt: TGTGCCAGCAGCTTCACAGTAGGCCGGGGCACTGAAGCTTTCTTT
CDR3aa: CASSFTVGRGTEAFF
abundance: .
d_gene: .
v_gene: TRBV7-9
j_gene: TRBJ1-1

CDR3nt: TGTGCCAGCAGCTGGGGGGGCCAGAGCGGACTAGCCAAAAACATTCAGTACTTC
CDR3aa: CASSWGGQSGLAKNIQYF
abundance: .
d_gene: .
v_gene: TRBV5-4
j_gene: TRBJ2-4

CDR3nt: TGTGCCAGCAGCGAGGAGCGGGGCGGCTCCACAGATACGCAGTATTTT
CDR3aa: CASSEERGGSTDTQYF
abundance: few
d_gene: TRBD2
v_gene: TRBV6-4
j_gene: TRBJ2-3

CDR3nt: TGCGCCAGCAGCCAAGAGGGGGCACTCCGGGCGGGTGGAAACACCATATATTTT
CDR3aa: CASSQEGALRAGGNTIYF
abundance: .
d_gene: .
v_gene: TRBV4-1
j_gene: TRBJ1-3

CDR3nt: TGTGCCAGCAGCTTAGAATTGGGAGGCACTGAAGCTTTCTTT
CDR3aa: CASSLELGGTEAFF
abundance: .
d_gene: .
v_gene: TRBV7-8
j_gene: TRBJ1-1

CDR3nt: TGTGCCAGCAGTAATGACAGGGGCAATCAGCCCCAGCATTTT
CDR3aa: CASSNDRGNQPQHF
abundance: few
d_gene: TRBD1
v_gene: TRBV28
j_gene: TRBJ1-5

CDR3nt: TGTGCCACCCTCCCTTTGAGGGTTGGCTACACCTTC
CDR3aa: CATLPLRVGYTF
abundance: .
d_gene: .
v_gene: TRBV28
j_gene: TRBJ1-2

CDR3nt: TGTGCCAGCATCGACCCAGCGGGAGGGGTCGGCTCCTACAATGAGCAGTTCTTC
CDR3aa: CASIDPAGGVGSYNEQFF
abundance: .
d_gene: TRBD2
v_gene: TRBV5-6
j_gene: TRBJ2-1

CDR3nt: TGCGCCAGCAGCAAACAGGGGGGGATGAACACTGAAGCTTTCTTT
CDR3aa: CASSKQGGMNTEAFF
abundance: .
d_gene: TRBD1
v_gene: TRBV10-1
j_gene: TRBJ1-1

CDR3nt: TGTGCCATCAGTGATCCAGGTCGTAGCTATGGCTACACCTTC
CDR3aa: CAISDPGRSYGYTF
abundance: few
d_gene: .
v_gene: TRBV10-3
j_gene: TRBJ1-2

CDR3nt: TGTGCCAGCAGTTTAAGACAGGGGGCGGCAGATACGCAGTATTTT
CDR3aa: CASSLRQGAADTQYF
abundance: .
d_gene: TRBD1
v_gene: TRBV28
j_gene: TRBJ2-3

CDR3nt: TGTGCTAGTGGTTTTGGGGCATCCACTGAAGCTTTCTTT
CDR3aa: CASGFGASTEAFF
abundance: once
d_gene: .
v_gene: TRBV12-5
j_gene: TRBJ1-1

CDR3nt: TGTGCCAGCAGCCGGGTTAGGGGTTCTGGCGACGAGCAGTACTTC
CDR3aa: CASSRVRGSGDEQYF
abundance: once
d_gene: .
v_gene: TRBV5-4
j_gene: TRBJ2-7

CDR3nt: TGCGCCAGCAGCTCATTTCAGCGGGGGGACTACAATGAGCAGTTCTTC
CDR3aa: CASSSFQRGDYNEQFF
abundance: .
d_gene: TRBD2
v_gene: TRBV5-1
j_gene: TRBJ2-1

CDR3nt: TGTGCCAGCGGCGGGGGCACGACCGGGGAGCTGTTTTTT
CDR3aa: CASGGGTTGELFF
abundance: few
d_gene: .
v_gene: TRBV3-1/TRBV3-2
j_gene: TRBJ2-2

CDR3nt: TGTGCCAGCAGCTTGCGAGGGAGGGACACCGGGGAGCTGTTTTTT
CDR3aa: CASSLRGRDTGELFF
abundance: .
d_gene: TRBD2
v_gene: TRBV7-9
j_gene: TRBJ2-2

CDR3nt: TGCGCCAGCAGACCACTCAGGGGACTACAAGAGACCCAGTACTTC
CDR3aa: CASRPLRGLQETQYF
abundance: .
d_gene: .
v_gene: TRBV5-1
j_gene: TRBJ2-5

CDR3nt: TGTGCCTGGAGGCCACCCCCGGCGAAAGAGGATGGCTACACCTTC
CDR3aa: CAWRPPPAKEDGYTF
abundance: .
d_gene: .
v_gene: TRBV30
j_gene: TRBJ1-2

CDR3nt: TGTGCCAGCAGCTTCGGGCGGGCAACTAATGAAAAACTGTTTTTT
CDR3aa: CASSFGRATNEKLFF
abundance: .
d_gene: .
v_gene: TRBV7-2
j_gene: TRBJ1-4

CDR3nt: TGTGCCAGCAGTTTAGCGGGAGTTAATAACAATGAGCAGTTCTTC
CDR3aa: CASSLAGVNNNEQFF
abundance: .
d_gene: TRBD2
v_gene: TRBV28
j_gene: TRBJ2-1

CDR3nt: TGCAGCGTTACGGGAGGGAGGGGGAAAGGAGATACGCAGTATTTT
CDR3aa: CSVTGGRGKGDTQYF
abundance: .
d_gene: TRBD2
v_gene: TRBV29-1
j_gene: TRBJ2-3

CDR3nt: TGTGCCAGCAGCTACCGCGGGGAGCTGTTTTTT
CDR3aa: CASSYRGELFF
abundance: .
d_gene: .
v_gene: TRBV2
j_gene: TRBJ2-2

CDR3nt: TGTGCCAGCAGCTTAACAGGGACAGAGGACATTCAGTACTTC
CDR3aa: CASSLTGTEDIQYF
abundance: .
d_gene: TRBD1
v_gene: TRBV11-2
j_gene: TRBJ2-4

CDR3nt: TGTGCCAGTAGTATCCCCTACGGGTGGGGCAATCAGCCCCAGCATTTT
CDR3aa: CASSIPYGWGNQPQHF
abundance: few
d_gene: .
v_gene: TRBV19
j_gene: TRBJ1-5

CDR3nt: TGCGCCAGCGGAGGTAGGCCGAATAGCAATCAGCCCCAGCATTTT
CDR3aa: CASGGRPNSNQPQHF
abundance: .
d_gene: .
v_gene: TRBV4-1
j_gene: TRBJ1-5

CDR3nt: TGTGCCAGCAGCCTCAAGGGAGGGGGCTACGAGCAGTACTTC
CDR3aa: CASSLKGGGYEQYF
abundance: .
d_gene: .
v_gene: TRBV5-4
j_gene: TRBJ2-7

CDR3nt: TGTGCCAGCAGTGTGGTTTTCGCCGGGACTAGCGGGAGTCCCGAGCAGTTCTTC
CDR3aa: CASSVVFAGTSGSPEQFF
abundance: .
d_gene: TRBD2
v_gene: TRBV6-1
j_gene: TRBJ2-1

CDR3nt: TGTGCCAGCAGCCCGTACACTACTAGCGGGAGGGCGAATGAGCAGTTCTTC
CDR3aa: CASSPYTTSGRANEQFF
abundance: .
d_gene: TRBD2
v_gene: TRBV9
j_gene: TRBJ2-1

CDR3nt: TGTGCCAGCAGTGACCCCGGTACGAGGCAGTACTTC
CDR3aa: CASSDPGTRQYF
abundance: .
d_gene: .
v_gene: TRBV25-1
j_gene: TRBJ2-7

CDR3nt: TGTGCCAGCAGCCCCCAGGGGCCCGCTGGCTACACCTTC
CDR3aa: CASSPQGPAGYTF
abundance: .
d_gene: .
v_gene: TRBV3-1/TRBV3-2
j_gene: TRBJ1-2

CDR3nt: TGTGCCAGCAGCCAAGAGGGGACTAGCGGGAGAAATGAGGAGCAGTTCTTC
CDR3aa: CASSQEGTSGRNEEQFF
abundance: .
d_gene: TRBD2
v_gene: TRBV3-1/TRBV3-2
j_gene: TRBJ2-1

CDR3nt: TGTGCCTGGAGTACCGGGACAGGGACCTGGCGGGGGGGCACTGAAGCTTTCTTT
CDR3aa: CAWSTGTGTWRGGTEAFF
abundance: once
d_gene: TRBD1
v_gene: TRBV30
j_gene: TRBJ1-1

CDR3nt: TGCGCCAGCAGCTTGGGGTCGCTAAATGAAAAACTGTTTTTT
CDR3aa: CASSLGSLNEKLFF
abundance: .
d_gene: .
v_gene: TRBV5-1
j_gene: TRBJ1-4

CDR3nt: TGTGCCAGCAGCCCAAGGACTAGCGGGAGCTTCGACAATGAGCAGTTCTTC
CDR3aa: CASSPRTSGSFDNEQFF
abundance: .
d_gene: .
v_gene: TRBV21-1
j_gene: TRBJ2-1

CDR3nt: TGTGCCAGCAGGGACAGCAGAGGAAACACCATATATTTT
CDR3aa: CASRDSRGNTIYF
abundance: once
d_gene: .
v_gene: TRBV6-5
j_gene: TRBJ1-3

CDR3nt: TGTGCCAGCAGTGCCAGACAGGGGGGGTATGACTATGGCTACACCTTC
CDR3aa: CASSARQGGYDYGYTF
abundance: .
d_gene: TRBD1
v_gene: TRBV6-1
j_gene: TRBJ1-2

CDR3nt: TGTGCCAGCAGCTTAACGGGGAACCCTAATTCACCCCTCCACTTT
CDR3aa: CASSLTGNPNSPLHF
abundance: .
d_gene: .
v_gene: TRBV11-2
j_gene: TRBJ1-6

CDR3nt: TGTGCCAGCAGCCGCAGGAACACTGAAGCTTTCTTT
CDR3aa: CASSRRNTEAFF
abundance: once
d_gene: .
v_gene: TRBV11-2
j_gene: TRBJ1-1

CDR3nt: TGTGCCAGCAGCTGGGACAGGGTGTTCGAGCAGTACTTC
CDR3aa: CASSWDRVFEQYF
abundance: .
d_gene: TRBD1
v_gene: TRBV7-8
j_gene: TRBJ2-7

CDR3nt: TGCAGCGTTGGGCACGTTGGCTACAATGAGCAGTTCTTC
CDR3aa: CSVGHVGYNEQFF
abundance: .
d_gene: .
v_gene: TRBV29-1
j_gene: TRBJ2-1

CDR3nt: TGCAGCGTTGAGATCGAGGGGGTCGGCTACACCTTC
CDR3aa: CSVEIEGVGYTF
abundance: .
d_gene: .
v_gene: TRBV29-1
j_gene: TRBJ1-2

CDR3nt: TGCAGTGCCAGTTCGAGCTGGGGGGTTGGTACTGAAGCTTTCTTT
CDR3aa: CSASSSWGVGTEAFF
abundance: .
d_gene: .
v_gene: TRBV20-1
j_gene: TRBJ1-1

CDR3nt: TGTGCCAGTAGTGAGGAGGGGTCTGGCGGCTACACCTTC
CDR3aa: CASSEEGSGGYTF
abundance: .
d_gene: .
v_gene: TRBV19
j_gene: TRBJ1-2

CDR3nt: TGTGCCAGCAGTTTCAGGGGGCCGGGGGCTGAAGCTTTCTTT
CDR3aa: CASSFRGPGAEAFF
abundance: .
d_gene: TRBD1
v_gene: TRBV27
j_gene: TRBJ1-1

CDR3nt: TGCGCCAGCAGTGAGAGGGCGGGCGGCTATGGCTACACCTTC
CDR3aa: CASSERAGGYGYTF
abundance: once
d_gene: .
v_gene: TRBV10-2
j_gene: TRBJ1-2

CDR3nt: TGTGCCAGCAGCCAAGTAATCGGGACTAACTATGGCTACACCTTC
CDR3aa: CASSQVIGTNYGYTF
abundance: once
d_gene: .
v_gene: TRBV14
j_gene: TRBJ1-2

CDR3nt: TGTGCCAGCAGCCAATACTCGGGAACCTACAATGAGCAGTTCTTC
CDR3aa: CASSQYSGTYNEQFF
abundance: .
d_gene: .
v_gene: TRBV14
j_gene: TRBJ2-1

CDR3nt: TGTGCCAGCAGCTGGCCGGGACAGACTAATGAAAAACTGTTTTTT
CDR3aa: CASSWPGQTNEKLFF
abundance: .
d_gene: TRBD1
v_gene: TRBV7-2
j_gene: TRBJ1-4

CDR3nt: TGCAGTGCTGGGCCTAATGAAAAACTGTTTTTT
CDR3aa: CSAGPNEKLFF
abundance: once
d_gene: .
v_gene: TRBV20-1
j_gene: TRBJ1-4

CDR3nt: TGTGCCATCAGAGCCACAGGGGGCGACTATGGCTACACCTTC
CDR3aa: CAIRATGGDYGYTF
abundance: .
d_gene: TRBD1
v_gene: TRBV10-3
j_gene: TRBJ1-2